The 25 T cell receptor beta chains below were found in one sample sequenced in a study of cytomegalovirus exposure and HLA in healthy donors (dated by TCRdb to about 2017). To prepare the library, the immunoSEQ multiplex PCR assay was applied. The multiplex PCR relied on a mix of 60 forward primers for TCR Vbeta segments and 13 reverse primers for TCR Jbeta segments. TCRdb obtained this table from immuneACCESS and retained in-frame rearrangements with V and J assigned. These tables miss some clones; where compared with another copy, unresolved V genes account for less than half of the shortfall, and the remainder is unexplained. For this sample the table gives 69,000 or so clones, of which 75% to 80% were detected only once. The top ten constitute over 2.5% of the sample. Sequenced: PBMCs. These receptors were taken from a man between 18 and 35 years old in good health and CMV-seronegative.

The chain joins TRBV7-2 to TRBJ2-5; 7 bases map to TRBD2. The CDR3 spans 17 residues. Germline V lookup: CDR1 SGHTA, CDR2 FQGNSA. Trimming cost V 2 bases and J 3 bases; bases outside gene matches: 12. Here the CDR3 reads CASSLWGAGVGEETQYF. CDR3 nucleotide sequence: TGTGCCAGCAGCTTATGGGGTGCGGGGGTTGGGGAAGAGACCCAGTACTTC. Full variable domain (rest looked up from reference TRBV7-2 and TRBJ2-5): GAGVSQSPSNKVTEKGKDVELRCDPISGHTALYWYRQSLGQGLEFLIYFQGNSAPDKSGLPSDRFSAERTGGSVSTLTIQRTQQEDSAVYLCASSLWGAGVGEETQYFGPGTRLLVL.

This clone was seen a few times. This chain uses TRBV11-2 with TRBJ1-1; D is unclear. This CDR3 region has 11 residues. From germline, CDR1 is SGHAT and CDR2 FQNNGV. V was cut by 2 bases and J by 11 bases, with 9 bases left in between. The CDR3 DNA reads as TGTGCCAGCAGCTTAAGACACGGCGCTTTCTTT. Residues: CASSLRHGAFF.

This clone was counted a single time. The CDR3 reads CASSSGLEDTQYF. The CDR3 DNA reads as TGCGCCAGCAGCTCGGGACTAGAAGATACGCAGTATTTT. The V call is TRBV5-1, the J call TRBJ2-3, with 8 bases fitting TRBD2. There are 13 residues in the CDR3. Germline V gene sequence: CDR1 SGHRS, CDR2 YFSETQ. V lost 3 bases, J lost 5 bases, and 2 bases stayed unmatched.

For this clone: An end of the junction does not agree with germline; a read error may underlie this. The chain carries TRBV7-9 and TRBJ2-3, with 7 bases fitting TRBD1. The CDR3 totals 15 residues. CDR1 and CDR2 from the germline V gene are SEHNR and FQNEAQ (reference sequence). In DNA, the CDR3 is TGTTCCAGCAGCTCCGGACAGGCCCACACAGATACGCAGTATTTT. Encoded protein: CSSSSGQAHTDTQYF.

The V call is TRBV7-9, the J call TRBJ1-1; TRBD1 matches at 7 bases. This CDR3 is built from 14 residues. J was trimmed by 7 bases and V by 2 bases; bases with no gene match: 7. Per the germline V gene, CDR1 is SEHNR and CDR2 is FQNEAQ (reference sequence). The CDR3 loop reads CASSLMGQNYEAFF. The CDR3 DNA sequence: TGTGCCAGCAGCTTAATGGGACAGAATTATGAAGCTTTCTTT.

The table lists this clone with a few counts. The rearrangement joins TRBV5-4 to TRBJ1-3; no reliable D call. Germline loops: CDR1 SGHNT, CDR2 YYREEE (reference sequence). CDR3 length: 13 residues. V gave up 2 bases and J gave up 0 bases, with 3 bases separating them. In DNA, the CDR3 is TGTGCCAGCAGCTTCCGCTCTGGAAACACCATATATTTT. Residues: CASSFRSGNTIYF.

This clone was observed a single time. The genes are TRBV5-6 and TRBJ2-2; D is unresolved. Between the trimmed V and J ends, which lost 6 bases and 7 bases, there was a span of 10 bases. Germline V gene sequence: CDR1 SGHDT, CDR2 YYEEEE. The CDR3 runs to 12 residues. The CDR3 nucleotides are TGTGCCAGCACCTCGTTCGGCGGGGAGCTGTTTTTT. Translation: CASTSFGGELFF.

V and J are TRBV6-5 and TRBJ1-5, with TRBD1 matching over 7 bases. Germline V gene lookup returns CDR1 MNHEY and CDR2 SVGAGI. The V and J ends lost 2 bases and 4 bases, in that order; junction bases with no gene match: 2. This CDR3 is built from 14 residues. The CDR3 nucleotides are TGTGCCAGCAGTTACGACAGGGCGAATCAGCCCCAGCATTTT. The encoded protein is CASSYDRANQPQHF.

This clone was counted only a few times. This sequence joins TRBV19 and TRBJ1-2; a possible D gene is TRBD1 (5 bases). The CDR3 is 15 residues long. The germline V and J ends were trimmed by 1 base and 2 bases, with 11 bases remaining between them. CDR1 is LNHDA, CDR2 SQIVND, per germline (reference sequence). The CDR3 region has the DNA TGTGCCAGTAGTATAGGAAGGGGAGGCAACTATGGCTACACCTTC. This encodes CASSIGRGGNYGYTF.

The chain couples TRBV5-4 to TRBJ1-6; unclear D gene. Trimming removed 1 base at V and 9 bases at J, with 11 bases between. CDR3 size: 14 residues. The germline CDR1 and CDR2 sequences are SGHNT and YYREEE (reference sequence). The chain's CDR3 is CASSLRVLGSPLHF. Here the CDR3 DNA reads TGTGCCAGCAGCTTGCGGGTACTCGGTTCACCCCTCCACTTT.

The chain joins TRBV7-3 to TRBJ2-5, with a possible D match to TRBD2 (7 bases). V lost 2 bases, J lost 4 bases, and 14 bases lay in between. The germline gives CDR1 SGHTA, CDR2 FQGTGA. The CDR3 consists of 15 residues. The DNA of the CDR3 is TGTGCCAGCAGCTTAGGGCGGGGGCTACCAGAGACCCAGTACTTC. Translation: CASSLGRGLPETQYF.

This rearrangement joins TRBV5-1 to TRBJ2-3; the D gene is possibly TRBD2 (5 bases). V lost 4 bases to trimming and J lost 3 bases, with 18 bases between them. This CDR3 region has 16 residues. The germline V gene has CDR1 SGHRS and CDR2 YFSETQ. The CDR3 bases are TGCGCCAGCAGCATCAGTGACACGAGGGAGACAGATACGCAGTATTTT. Protein: CASSISDTRETDTQYF.

This clone was found once. V and J are TRBV7-9 and TRBJ2-5; D not resolved. The V end was cut by 1 base, the J end by 2 bases, with 11 bases between. CDR3 size: 15 residues. The germline CDR1 and CDR2 sequences are SEHNR and FQNEAQ (reference sequence). The CDR3 bases are TGTGCCAGCAGCTTAGGTTCACTGAGACAAGAGACCCAGTACTTC. Its translation is CASSLGSLRQETQYF.

The chain carries TRBV6-1 and TRBJ2-3, with 11 nucleotides matching TRBD2. Germline assignment: CDR1 MNHNS and CDR2 SASEGT. The CDR3 length is 16 residues. Trimming at V came to 1 base and at J to 0 bases, leaving 0 bases not matched to a gene. In DNA form, the CDR3 reads TGTGCCAGCAGTGAAGTAGCGGGGGGGAGCACAGATACGCAGTATTTT. Amino acid sequence: CASSEVAGGSTDTQYF.

The V and J genes are TRBV18 and TRBJ1-2; D perhaps matches TRBD1 (5 bases). This CDR3 spans 14 amino acids. Per the germline V gene, CDR1 is KGHSH and CDR2 is LQKENI. Trimming left V 6 bases short and J 0 bases short, with 11 bases between. Here the CDR3 reads CASSRGDSNYGYTF. The CDR3 DNA reads as TGTGCCAGCTCTCGGGGGGATTCTAACTATGGCTACACCTTC.

The chain employs TRBV19 and TRBJ1-1, with 7 bases aligning to TRBD1. V dropped 2 bases and J dropped 0; count of bases not matched to a gene: 9. From germline, CDR1 is LNHDA and CDR2 SQIVND (reference sequence). CDR3 size: 17 residues. The CDR3 nucleotides are TGTGCCAGTAGTATAAGGGACAGAGCAGGGGTGAACACTGAAGCTTTCTTT. Amino acids: CASSIRDRAGVNTEAFF.

This clone was picked up a small number of times. V gene TRBV18 combines with J gene TRBJ2-5; 11 bases fit TRBD2. This CDR3 has 16 residues. V gave up 3 bases and J gave up 5 bases; unmatched junction bases: 8. Per the germline V gene, CDR1 is KGHSH and CDR2 is LQKENI. The CDR3, as DNA: TGTGCCAGCTCACCGGAACTAGCGGGGGTCGGCGAGACCCAGTACTTC. Amino acid sequence: CASSPELAGVGETQYF.

The rearrangement links TRBV28 to TRBJ1-1; a possible D gene is TRBD1 (6 bases). The V gene's germline CDR1 is MDHEN and CDR2 SYDVKM. The V end lost 6 bases, the J end lost 8 bases, and 16 bases lay between the germline ends. The CDR3 length is 13 residues. The CDR3 nucleotides are TGTGCCAGCAGGACCAACAGGGATCGAGAAGCTTTCTTT. This gives the protein CASRTNRDREAFF.

This clone has a handful of counts. This chain links TRBV5-4 with TRBJ1-6, with TRBD1 matching 9 bases. J gave up 7 bases and V 2 bases, and 4 bases lay outside the gene matches. This CDR3 has 15 residues. Germline CDR1 is SGHNT and CDR2 is YYREEE (reference sequence). The CDR3 region has the DNA TGTGCCAGCAGCTTTTCGGGACAGGGCAATTCACCCCTCCACTTT. It encodes CASSFSGQGNSPLHF.

V usage is TRBV5-6 and J usage is TRBJ1-1, with a weak D call TRBD1 (5 bases). V dropped 2 bases and J dropped 0 bases, with 11 bases sitting between them. Germline loops: CDR1 SGHDT, CDR2 YYEEEE. This CDR3 has 15 residues. The CDR3 protein is CASSFITGVNTEAFF. The CDR3 coding sequence is TGTGCCAGCAGCTTCATAACGGGGGTGAACACTGAAGCTTTCTTT.

The CDR3 DNA sequence: TGCGCCAGCAGTCAATCTCCGGCTCCGGACAGGCCCAATCAGCCCCAGCATTTT. This sequence encodes CASSQSPAPDRPNQPQHF. The chain combines TRBV23-1 with TRBJ1-5; 7 bases line up with TRBD1. TRBV23-1 is labeled an ORF, and its function is uncertain. The length of the CDR3 is 18 residues. J gave up 3 bases and V 0 bases, and 11 bases lay outside the gene matches.

V gene TRBV5-6 combines with J gene TRBJ2-7; 9 nucleotides agree with TRBD1. Germline trimming cut 4 bases from V and 6 bases from J; bases unmatched to any gene: 8. This CDR3 region has 14 residues. Germline CDR1 and CDR2: SGHDT and YYEEEE. The DNA of the CDR3 is TGTGCCAGCAGCGGGGGGACAGGGTTCGGCGAGCAGTACTTC. Protein product: CASSGGTGFGEQYF.

The chain couples TRBV5-1 to TRBJ2-5; a weak D match, TRBD1 (5 bases). The germline CDR1 and CDR2 sequences are SGHRS and YFSETQ. Deletions cut 3 bases from V and 4 bases from J, with 31 bases between. The CDR3 is 20 amino acids. CDR3 loop: CASSSNPTSLIRAQGETQYF. CDR3 nucleotides: TGCGCCAGCAGCTCGAACCCGACTTCCCTCATAAGGGCTCAGGGAGAGACCCAGTACTTC.

The chain carries TRBV9 and TRBJ2-3; 7 nucleotides line up with TRBD2. Germline V gene data show CDR1 as SGDLS and CDR2 as YYNGEE. J gave up 2 bases and V 4 bases, and 13 bases lay outside the gene matches. The CDR3 sequence is 17 residues long. CDR3 in DNA: TGTGCCAGCAGCAGCGGGACTACGAACACCCACACAGATACGCAGTATTTT. Amino acids: CASSSGTTNTHTDTQYF.

This clone has just a few counts. The chain links TRBV5-1 to TRBJ2-5; 7 bases agree with TRBD2. The germline V gene encodes CDR1 SGHRS and CDR2 YFSETQ. This CDR3 has 15 residues. V shed 0 bases and J 5 bases; nucleotides not matched to a gene: 7. CDR3 region: CASSLAGLDGETQYF. DNA for the CDR3: TGCGCCAGCAGCTTGGCCGGACTAGATGGGGAGACCCAGTACTTC.